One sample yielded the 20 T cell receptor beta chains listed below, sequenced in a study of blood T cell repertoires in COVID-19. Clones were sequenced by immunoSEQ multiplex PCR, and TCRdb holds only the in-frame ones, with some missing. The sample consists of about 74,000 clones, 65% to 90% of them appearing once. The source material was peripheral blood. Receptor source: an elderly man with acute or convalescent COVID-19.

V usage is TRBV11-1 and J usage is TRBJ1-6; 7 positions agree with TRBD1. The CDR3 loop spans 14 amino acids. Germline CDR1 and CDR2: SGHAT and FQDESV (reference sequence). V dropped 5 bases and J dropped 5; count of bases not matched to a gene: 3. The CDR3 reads CASSRTGNNSPLHF. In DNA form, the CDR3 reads TGTGCCAGCAGCAGGACAGGAAATAATTCACCCCTCCACTTT.

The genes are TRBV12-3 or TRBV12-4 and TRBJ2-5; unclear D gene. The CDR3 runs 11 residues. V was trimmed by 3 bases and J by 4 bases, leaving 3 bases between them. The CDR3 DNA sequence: TGTGCCAGCAGTTTCTCAGAGACCCAGTACTTC. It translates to CASSFSETQYF.

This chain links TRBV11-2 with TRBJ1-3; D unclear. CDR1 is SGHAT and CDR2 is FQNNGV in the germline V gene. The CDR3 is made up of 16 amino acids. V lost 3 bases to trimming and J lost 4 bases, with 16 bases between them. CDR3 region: CASSFPSDSRGNTIYF. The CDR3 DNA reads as TGTGCCAGCAGCTTCCCTTCGGACTCGAGAGGAAACACCATATATTTT.

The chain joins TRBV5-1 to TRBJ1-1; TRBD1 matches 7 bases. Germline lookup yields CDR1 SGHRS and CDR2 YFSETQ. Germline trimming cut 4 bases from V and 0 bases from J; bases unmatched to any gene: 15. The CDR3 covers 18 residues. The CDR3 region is CASSPNSGTVPLNTEAFF. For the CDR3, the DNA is TGCGCCAGCAGCCCAAACTCCGGGACAGTTCCCTTGAACACTGAAGCTTTCTTT.

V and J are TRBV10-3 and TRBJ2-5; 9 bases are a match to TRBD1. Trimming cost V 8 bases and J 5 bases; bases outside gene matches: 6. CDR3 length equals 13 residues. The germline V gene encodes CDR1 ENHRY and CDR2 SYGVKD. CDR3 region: CAIGWTGDETQYF. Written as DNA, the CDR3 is TGTGCCATCGGATGGACAGGGGACGAGACCCAGTACTTC.

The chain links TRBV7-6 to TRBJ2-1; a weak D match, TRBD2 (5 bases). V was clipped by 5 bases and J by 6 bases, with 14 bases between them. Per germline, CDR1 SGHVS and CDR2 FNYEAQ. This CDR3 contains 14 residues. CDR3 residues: CASSIGTRGNEQFF. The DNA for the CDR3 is TGTGCCAGCAGCATCGGCACTAGAGGCAATGAGCAGTTCTTC.

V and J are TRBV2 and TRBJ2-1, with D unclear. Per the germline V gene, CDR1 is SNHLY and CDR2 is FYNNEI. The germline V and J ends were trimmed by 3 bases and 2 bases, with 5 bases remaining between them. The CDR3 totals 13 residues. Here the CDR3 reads CASSEPTYNEQFF. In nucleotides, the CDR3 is TGTGCCAGCAGTGAGCCTACCTACAATGAGCAGTTCTTC. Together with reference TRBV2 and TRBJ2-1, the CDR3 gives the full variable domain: EPEVTQTPSHQVTQMGQEVILRCVPISNHLYFYWYRQILGQKVEFLVSFYNNEISEKSEIFDDQFSVERPDGSNFTLKIRSTKLEDSAMYFCASSEPTYNEQFFGPGTRLTVL.

For the CDR3, the DNA is TGTGCCACCAGTGCGGGACAGGGTTACGAGACCCAGTACTTC. The encoded protein is CATSAGQGYETQYF. The gene calls are TRBV24-1 and TRBJ2-5; 9 nucleotides match TRBD1. From germline, CDR1 is KGHDR and CDR2 SFDVKD. CDR3 length: 14 amino acids. The junction had 5 bases not matched to a gene; V was cut back by 5 bases and J by 5 bases.

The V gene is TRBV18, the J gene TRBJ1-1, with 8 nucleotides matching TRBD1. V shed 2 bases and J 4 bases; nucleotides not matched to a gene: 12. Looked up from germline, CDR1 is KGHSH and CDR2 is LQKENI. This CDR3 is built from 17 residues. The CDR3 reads CASSPMEIGQGGTEAFF. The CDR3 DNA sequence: TGTGCCAGCTCACCAATGGAGATAGGACAGGGCGGCACTGAAGCTTTCTTT.

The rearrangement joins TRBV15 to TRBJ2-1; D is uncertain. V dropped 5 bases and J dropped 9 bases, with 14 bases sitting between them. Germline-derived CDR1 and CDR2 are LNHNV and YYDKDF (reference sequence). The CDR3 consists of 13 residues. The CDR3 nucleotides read TGTGCCACCAGCGCCCTTCTAGACGGTGAGCAGTTCTTC. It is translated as CATSALLDGEQFF. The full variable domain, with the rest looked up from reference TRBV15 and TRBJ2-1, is DAMVIQNPRYQVTQFGKPVTLSCSQTLNHNVMYWYQQKSSQAPKLLFHYYDKDFNNEADTPDNFQSRRPNTSFCFLDIRSPGLGDTAMYLCATSALLDGEQFFGPGTRLTVL.

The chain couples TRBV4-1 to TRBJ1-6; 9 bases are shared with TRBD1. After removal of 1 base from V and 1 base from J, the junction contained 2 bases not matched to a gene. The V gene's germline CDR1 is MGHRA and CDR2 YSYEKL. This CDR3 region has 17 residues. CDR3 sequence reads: CASSQGGTGSYNSPLHF. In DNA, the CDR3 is TGCGCCAGCAGCCAAGGCGGGACAGGGTCCTATAATTCACCCCTCCACTTT.

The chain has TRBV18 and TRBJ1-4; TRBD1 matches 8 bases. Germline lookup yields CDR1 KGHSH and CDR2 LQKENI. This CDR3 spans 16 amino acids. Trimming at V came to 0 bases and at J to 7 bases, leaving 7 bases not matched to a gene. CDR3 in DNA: TGTGCCAGCTCACCACCGCAGGGGGCGCGAGGTGAAAAACTGTTTTTT. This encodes CASSPPQGARGEKLFF. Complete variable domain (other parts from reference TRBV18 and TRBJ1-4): NAGVMQNPRHLVRRRGQEARLRCSPMKGHSHVYWYRQLPEEGLKFMVYLQKENIIDESGMPKERFSAEFPKEGPSILRIQQVVRGDSAAYFCASSPPQGARGEKLFFGSGTQLSVL.

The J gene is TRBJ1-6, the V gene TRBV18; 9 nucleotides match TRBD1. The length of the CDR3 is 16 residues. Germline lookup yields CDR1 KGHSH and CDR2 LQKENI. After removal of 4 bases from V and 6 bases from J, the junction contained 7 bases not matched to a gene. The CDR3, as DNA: TGTGCCAGCTCACTTCCACCGGGACAGGGTAATTCACCCCTCCACTTT. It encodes CASSLPPGQGNSPLHF.

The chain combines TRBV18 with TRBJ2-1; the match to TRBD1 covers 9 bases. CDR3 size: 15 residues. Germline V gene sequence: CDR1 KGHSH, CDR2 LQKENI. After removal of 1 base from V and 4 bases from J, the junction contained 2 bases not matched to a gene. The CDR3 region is CASSPRTGEYNEQFF. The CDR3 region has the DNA TGTGCCAGCTCACCACGGACAGGGGAGTACAATGAGCAGTTCTTC.

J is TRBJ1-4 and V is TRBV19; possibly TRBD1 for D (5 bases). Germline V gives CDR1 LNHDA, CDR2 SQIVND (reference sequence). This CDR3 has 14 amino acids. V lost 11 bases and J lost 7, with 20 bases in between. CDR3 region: CAVAVGRGSEKLFF. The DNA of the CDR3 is TGTGCCGTCGCGGTGGGGAGGGGAAGTGAAAAACTGTTTTTT.

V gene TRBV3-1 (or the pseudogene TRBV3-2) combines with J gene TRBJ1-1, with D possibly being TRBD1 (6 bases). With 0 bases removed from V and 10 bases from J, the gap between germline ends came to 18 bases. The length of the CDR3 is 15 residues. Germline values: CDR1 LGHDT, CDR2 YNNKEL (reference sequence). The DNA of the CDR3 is TGTGCCAGCAGCCAAGAAGGGAACAGGGCTGGACGAGCTTTCTTT. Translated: CASSQEGNRAGRAFF.

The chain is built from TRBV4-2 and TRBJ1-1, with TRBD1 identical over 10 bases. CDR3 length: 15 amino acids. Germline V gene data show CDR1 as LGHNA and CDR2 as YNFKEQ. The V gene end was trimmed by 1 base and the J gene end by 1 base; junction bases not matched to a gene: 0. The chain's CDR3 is CASSQGDRGNTEAFF. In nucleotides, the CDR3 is TGTGCCAGCAGCCAAGGGGACAGGGGGAACACTGAAGCTTTCTTT.

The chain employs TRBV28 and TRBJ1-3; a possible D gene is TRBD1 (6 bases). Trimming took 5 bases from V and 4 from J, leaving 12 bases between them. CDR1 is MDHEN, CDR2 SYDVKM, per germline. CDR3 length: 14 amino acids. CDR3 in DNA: TGTGCCAGCAGTCCGGGACATTCAGGAAACACCATATATTTT. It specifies CASSPGHSGNTIYF.

For the CDR3, the DNA is TGTGCCAGTAGTCCGAGGACGGGGACAGGCGGCACCGGGGAGCTGTTTTTT. This sequence encodes CASSPRTGTGGTGELFF. This chain links TRBV19 with TRBJ2-2; 8 positions agree with TRBD1. The germline gives CDR1 LNHDA, CDR2 SQIVND (reference sequence). Trimming cost V 5 bases and J 4 bases; bases outside gene matches: 12. CDR3 size: 17 residues.

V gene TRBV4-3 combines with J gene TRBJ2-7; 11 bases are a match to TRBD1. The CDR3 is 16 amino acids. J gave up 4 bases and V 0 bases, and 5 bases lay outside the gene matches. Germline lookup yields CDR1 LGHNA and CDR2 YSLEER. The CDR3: CASSQDPGTGGYEQYF. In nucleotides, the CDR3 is TGCGCCAGCAGCCAAGACCCCGGGACAGGGGGGTACGAGCAGTACTTC.